These 5 T cell receptor beta chains came from one sample sequenced in a study of blood T cell repertoires in COVID-19. Sequenced by immunoSEQ multiplex PCR; TCRdb stores in-frame clones only, minus some. The sample holds 55,000 to 75,000 clones, approximately 81% seen once. The sample taken for sequencing was peripheral blood. The receptors originated from a man aged 60 to 75 with COVID-19, enrolled during active disease.

The CDR3 nucleotides are TGTGCCAGCAGCGCGGGACAGGACCCACTGTATGGCTACACCTTC. It is translated as CASSAGQDPLYGYTF. J is TRBJ1-2 and V is TRBV5-4, with 8 bases that match TRBD1. Germline trimming cut 4 bases from V and 5 bases from J; bases unmatched to any gene: 10. Looked up from germline, CDR1 is SGHNT and CDR2 is YYREEE (reference sequence). The CDR3 has 15 amino acids.

The V gene is TRBV25-1, the J gene TRBJ1-1; D might be TRBD1 (6 bases). Germline loops: CDR1 MGHDK, CDR2 SYGVNS. Trimming left V 2 bases short and J 2 bases short, with 15 bases between. This CDR3 has 16 amino acids. For the CDR3, the DNA is TGTGCCAGCAGTGAACGGTGGGGGCAGGGTAACACTGAAGCTTTCTTT. Its translation is CASSERWGQGNTEAFF.

V gene TRBV19 combines with J gene TRBJ2-1, with 8 bases lining up with TRBD2. CDR1 LNHDA and CDR2 SQIVND come from the germline V gene (reference sequence). The junction had 5 bases not matched to a gene; V was cut back by 2 bases and J by 5 bases. The CDR3 runs 15 residues. CDR3 region: CASSIIGREDNEQFF. As DNA, the CDR3 is TGTGCCAGTAGTATAATCGGGAGGGAAGACAATGAGCAGTTCTTC.

The CDR3 is CASSRAGRGHNEQFF. The DNA of the CDR3 is TGTGCCAGCAGCCGAGCCGGGAGGGGGCATAATGAGCAGTTCTTC. The J gene is TRBJ2-1, the V gene TRBV3-1 (or the pseudogene TRBV3-2); D possibly corresponds to TRBD2 (8 bases). V lost 4 bases to trimming and J lost 7 bases, with 17 bases between them. The CDR3 runs 15 residues. Germline CDR1 and CDR2: LGHDT and YNNKEL (reference sequence).

This clone was picked up one time. The chain employs TRBV18 and TRBJ2-4; TRBD2 matches 16 bases. Germline V gene sequence: CDR1 KGHSH, CDR2 LQKENI. Trimming took 3 bases from V and 4 from J; bases not matched to a gene: 6. The CDR3 is made up of 18 amino acids. The CDR3 loop is CASSPPGLAGGAKNIQYF. The CDR3 nucleotides are TGTGCCAGCTCACCCCCGGGACTAGCGGGGGGGGCGAAAAACATTCAGTACTTC.